The 27 T cell receptor beta chains reported below all come from one sample, sequenced in a study of control samples from healthy donors and cancer patients. TCRdb's copy holds only in-frame clones and misses some; the assay was immunoSEQ multiplex PCR. The table records approximately 130,000 clones, 80% to 90% of them present only once. The sequenced sample was blood. These receptors all come from a man younger than 45 in good health.

The chain employs TRBV5-6 and TRBJ2-5; TRBD1 matches at 11 bases. CDR3 length: 16 amino acids. J was trimmed by 2 bases and V by 2 bases; bases with no gene match: 5. CDR1 is SGHDT, CDR2 YYEEEE, per germline. As DNA, the CDR3 is TGTGCCAGCAGCTTATTTTGGGACAGGGGGCAAGAGACCCAGTACTTC. Encoded protein: CASSLFWDRGQETQYF.

The chain has TRBV27 and TRBJ1-2, with 10 bases lining up with TRBD1. Trimming cost V 5 bases and J 3 bases; bases outside gene matches: 6. Germline values: CDR1 MNHEY, CDR2 SMNVEV (reference sequence). The CDR3 runs to 15 residues. Written as DNA, the CDR3 is TGTGCCAGCAGTCAAGGGGGGACAGGGGACTATGGCTACACCTTC. Translating it yields CASSQGGTGDYGYTF.

By sample share, this clone is medium-sized. The genes are TRBV11-2 and TRBJ1-5; D unresolved. The CDR3 consists of 12 residues. Germline V gives CDR1 SGHAT, CDR2 FQNNGV. V lost 5 bases and J lost 7, with 9 bases in between. The DNA for the CDR3 is TGTGCCAGCAGCGTCGGAAACCAGCCCCAGCATTTT. It translates to CASSVGNQPQHF.

The chain links TRBV12-3 or TRBV12-4 to TRBJ1-2; no clear D. The CDR3 is 12 amino acids. Between the trimmed V and J ends, which lost 7 bases and 4 bases, there was a span of 10 bases. This CDR3 is CASTPTLYGYTF. The CDR3 coding sequence is TGTGCCAGCACCCCGACCCTCTATGGCTACACCTTC.

This clone was counted once. The chain joins TRBV10-2 to TRBJ2-3, with a possible D match to TRBD2 (5 bases). Germline CDR1 reads WSHSY; CDR2 reads SAAADI. Between the trimmed V and J ends, which lost 1 base and 8 bases, there was a span of 16 bases. CDR3 length: 15 amino acids. The DNA of the CDR3 is TGCGCCAGCAGTGAGTTCCTAACTAACGCGGGTACGCAGTATTTT. Translation: CASSEFLTNAGTQYF.

The chain has TRBV5-1 and TRBJ2-5; TRBD2 is a possible D gene (5 bases). This CDR3 region has 15 residues. Trimming took 0 bases from V and 2 from J, leaving 11 bases between them. The germline V gene encodes CDR1 SGHRS and CDR2 YFSETQ. The CDR3 region has the DNA TGCGCCAGCAGCTTGGCCGGAGAGCGGCAAGAGACCCAGTACTTC. Its translation: CASSLAGERQETQYF.

The chain couples TRBV2 to TRBJ1-5, with D possibly matching TRBD1 (5 bases). CDR3 length: 15 amino acids. Trimming stripped 6 bases from V and 9 bases from J, with 21 bases between. Looked up from germline, CDR1 is SNHLY and CDR2 is FYNNEI. The CDR3 nucleotides read TGTGCCAGCAGGTCAGCAAGCGGGGCCAAGTCGCCCCAGCATTTT. This encodes CASRSASGAKSPQHF. Full variable domain (remainder filled in from reference TRBV2 and TRBJ1-5): EPEVTQTPSHQVTQMGQEVILRCVPISNHLYFYWYRQILGQKVEFLVSFYNNEISEKSEIFDDQFSVERPDGSNFTLKIRSTKLEDSAMYFCASRSASGAKSPQHFGDGTRLSIL.

The V and J genes are TRBV7-2 and TRBJ2-7; TRBD1 is a possible D gene (5 bases). CDR1 and CDR2 (germline): SGHTA, FQGNSA. Trimming took off 4 bases at V and 7 bases at J, with 11 bases between the two ends. There are 12 residues in the CDR3. The CDR3 DNA reads TGTGCCAGCAGCTCGATGGGGCGAGAGCAGTACTTC. This codes for CASSSMGREQYF.

The chain combines TRBV6-5 with TRBJ1-1; TRBD1 matches 8 bases. Looked up from germline, CDR1 is MNHEY and CDR2 is SVGAGI. This CDR3 is built from 16 residues. J lost 5 bases, V lost 2 bases, and 10 bases had no gene match. CDR3 nucleotide sequence: TGTGCCAGCAGTTACAGGCGAGGACAGGGTATGACTGAAGCTTTCTTT. Residues: CASSYRRGQGMTEAFF.

As regards this clone: Within the sample, other DNA sequences also encode this same CDR3. The chain uses TRBV15 and TRBJ1-2; 9 nucleotides match TRBD1. Germline CDR1 is LNHNV and CDR2 is YYDKDF (reference sequence). The J segment lost 7 bases and the V segment lost 0 bases, leaving 6 bases of the junction unmatched. The CDR3 runs 15 residues. CDR3 in amino acids: CATSRDRTGASGYTF. Written as DNA, the CDR3 is TGTGCCACCAGCAGAGATAGGACAGGGGCGTCTGGCTACACCTTC.

The rearrangement links TRBV6-4 to TRBJ2-2; D possibly corresponds to TRBD2 (5 bases). The V and J ends lost 0 bases and 6 bases respectively, with 11 bases between them. CDR1 MRHNA and CDR2 SNTAGT come from the germline V gene. This CDR3 region has 15 residues. The CDR3: CASSDSAGFPGELFF. The DNA for the CDR3 is TGTGCCAGCAGTGACTCGGCGGGCTTCCCCGGGGAGCTGTTTTTT.

V is TRBV25-1 and J is TRBJ1-2, with 7 bases matching TRBD1. This CDR3 has 13 amino acids. Germline trimming cut 3 bases from V and 7 bases from J; bases unmatched to any gene: 5. The germline V gene has CDR1 MGHDK and CDR2 SYGVNS. Here the CDR3 DNA reads TGTGCCAGCAGTGACCCAGGGGGGAGTGGCTACACCTTC. Protein product: CASSDPGGSGYTF.

The V gene is TRBV13, the J gene TRBJ1-3, with D tentatively TRBD1 (6 bases). V gave up 7 bases and J gave up 1 base, with 8 bases separating them. The CDR3 totals 13 residues. Germline V gene sequence: CDR1 PRHDT, CDR2 FYEKMQ (reference sequence). The CDR3 is CASNGQSGNTIYF. The CDR3 region has the DNA TGTGCCAGCAATGGACAGTCTGGAAACACCATATATTTT.

CDR3 bases: TGTGCCAGTAGTATCGGAGGACTAGCACCGTACAATGAGCAGTTCTTC. Translating it yields CASSIGGLAPYNEQFF. The V call is TRBV19, the J call TRBJ2-1; the match to TRBD2 covers 8 bases. The germline gives CDR1 LNHDA, CDR2 SQIVND (reference sequence). V lost 3 bases, J lost 4 bases, and 8 bases stayed unmatched. This CDR3 region has 16 residues.

The chain carries TRBV10-1 and TRBJ2-1; TRBD2 is a possible D gene (5 bases). V was cut by 0 bases and J by 3 bases, with 21 bases left in between. The CDR3 loop spans 19 amino acids. Germline V gives CDR1 WNHNN, CDR2 SYGVQD (reference sequence). This CDR3 reads CASSESRRIHPEGYNEQFF. CDR3 bases: TGCGCCAGCAGTGAGTCACGGAGGATCCACCCTGAGGGCTACAATGAGCAGTTCTTC.

As DNA, the CDR3 is TGTGCCAGCAGCAGGGGACAGGGGCCTGCTTTCTTT. Translating gives CASSRGQGPAFF. The rearrangement joins TRBV5-4 to TRBJ1-1; TRBD1 matches at 10 bases. V lost 4 bases and J lost 11; bases outside the gene matches: 5. The CDR3 consists of 12 residues. In germline, CDR1 is SGHNT, CDR2 YYREEE (reference sequence).

This chain links TRBV18 with TRBJ1-5, with D possibly matching TRBD1 (6 bases). CDR3 length: 16 residues. V lost 0 bases, J lost 3 bases, and 12 bases lay in between. Germline V lookup: CDR1 KGHSH, CDR2 LQKENI. The CDR3: CASSPPGAALNQPQHF. The CDR3 bases are TGTGCCAGCTCACCACCGGGGGCAGCCCTCAATCAGCCCCAGCATTTT.

V usage is TRBV5-5 and J usage is TRBJ1-1, with D perhaps TRBD1 (6 bases). In germline, CDR1 is SGHKS, CDR2 YYEKEE (reference sequence). This CDR3 comprises 15 residues. Trimming removed 1 base from V and 3 bases from J, with 13 bases in between. The CDR3 coding sequence is TGTGCCAGCAGCTTGTTACAGGGCGGGTACACTGAAGCTTTCTTT. The encoded protein is CASSLLQGGYTEAFF.

This chain connects TRBV11-2 to TRBJ2-7, with D hard to call. This CDR3 has 15 residues. With 2 bases removed from V and 1 base from J, the gap between germline ends came to 12 bases. Germline CDR1 and CDR2: SGHAT and FQNNGV. The CDR3, as DNA: TGTGCCAGCAGCTTATACGGCAGAGAGTCCTACGAGCAGTACGTC. It translates to CASSLYGRESYEQYV.

The rearrangement links TRBV12-3 or TRBV12-4 to TRBJ2-1, with D possibly TRBD2 on 5 matching bases. V lost 3 bases to trimming and J lost 7 bases, with 10 bases between them. The CDR3 consists of 13 residues. The CDR3 here is CASSFSRENEQFF. The DNA for the CDR3 is TGTGCCAGCAGTTTTAGCCGGGAAAATGAGCAGTTCTTC.

The chain joins TRBV2 to TRBJ2-3, with TRBD2 matching 9 bases. From germline, CDR1 is SNHLY and CDR2 FYNNEI. Trimming at V came to 6 bases and at J to 8 bases, leaving 3 bases not matched to a gene. This CDR3 contains 12 residues. The CDR3 loop reads CASRVLAGTQYF. The CDR3 region has the DNA TGTGCCAGCAGAGTACTAGCGGGTACGCAGTATTTT. The full variable domain, completed using reference TRBV2 and TRBJ2-3, is EPEVTQTPSHQVTQMGQEVILRCVPISNHLYFYWYRQILGQKVEFLVSFYNNEISEKSEIFDDQFSVERPDGSNFTLKIRSTKLEDSAMYFCASRVLAGTQYFGPGTRLTVL.

This chain connects TRBV11-2 to TRBJ2-3; D gene unclear. The CDR3 extends over 15 amino acids. V gave up 5 bases and J gave up 0 bases, with 12 bases separating them. Germline V gene data show CDR1 as SGHAT and CDR2 as FQNNGV. The CDR3 loop reads CASSATGHSTDTQYF. The CDR3 bases are TGTGCCAGCAGCGCGACTGGCCATAGCACAGATACGCAGTATTTT.

The rearrangement links TRBV19 to TRBJ2-3; the match to TRBD2 covers 7 bases. CDR1 and CDR2 from the germline V gene are LNHDA and SQIVND (reference sequence). The CDR3 is made up of 13 amino acids. The J segment lost 5 bases and the V segment lost 7 bases, leaving 6 bases of the junction unmatched. The CDR3 loop is CASNPTGGDTQYF. DNA of the CDR3: TGTGCCAGTAATCCCACGGGGGGAGATACGCAGTATTTT.

This chain connects TRBV18 to TRBJ2-7; D is uncertain. V lost 3 bases, J lost 0 bases, and 6 bases lay in between. This CDR3 is 13 amino acids long. Germline V gene lookup returns CDR1 KGHSH and CDR2 LQKENI. For the CDR3, the DNA is TGTGCCAGCTCACCGCCTAGCTCCTACGAGCAGTACGTC. This codes for CASSPPSSYEQYV.

The genes are TRBV9 and TRBJ1-6; no clear D. There are 14 residues in the CDR3. V lost 0 bases, J lost 10 bases, and 11 bases lay in between. Germline V gene sequence: CDR1 SGDLS, CDR2 YYNGEE. Written as DNA, the CDR3 is TGTGCCAGCAGCGTAGAGTACAGCCGATCACCCCTCCACTTT. It is translated as CASSVEYSRSPLHF.

CDR3 nucleotide sequence: TGTGCCAGCTCACCACGGTGGCGAACAGGGAGAAATGAGCAGTTCTTC. Protein product: CASSPRWRTGRNEQFF. This chain links TRBV18 with TRBJ2-1; possible D gene TRBD1, 6 bases. The CDR3 spans 16 residues. Between the trimmed V and J ends, which lost 1 base and 7 bases, there was a span of 17 bases. CDR1 and CDR2 (germline): KGHSH, LQKENI.

This chain links TRBV28 with TRBJ2-1; possibly TRBD1 or TRBD2 for D (5 bases each). Trimming left V 6 bases short and J 4 bases short, with 10 bases between. Germline CDR1 MDHEN, CDR2 SYDVKM. This CDR3 is 13 amino acids long. This CDR3 reads CASSRGGYNEQFF. DNA for the CDR3: TGTGCCAGCAGCCGGGGCGGTTACAATGAGCAGTTCTTC.